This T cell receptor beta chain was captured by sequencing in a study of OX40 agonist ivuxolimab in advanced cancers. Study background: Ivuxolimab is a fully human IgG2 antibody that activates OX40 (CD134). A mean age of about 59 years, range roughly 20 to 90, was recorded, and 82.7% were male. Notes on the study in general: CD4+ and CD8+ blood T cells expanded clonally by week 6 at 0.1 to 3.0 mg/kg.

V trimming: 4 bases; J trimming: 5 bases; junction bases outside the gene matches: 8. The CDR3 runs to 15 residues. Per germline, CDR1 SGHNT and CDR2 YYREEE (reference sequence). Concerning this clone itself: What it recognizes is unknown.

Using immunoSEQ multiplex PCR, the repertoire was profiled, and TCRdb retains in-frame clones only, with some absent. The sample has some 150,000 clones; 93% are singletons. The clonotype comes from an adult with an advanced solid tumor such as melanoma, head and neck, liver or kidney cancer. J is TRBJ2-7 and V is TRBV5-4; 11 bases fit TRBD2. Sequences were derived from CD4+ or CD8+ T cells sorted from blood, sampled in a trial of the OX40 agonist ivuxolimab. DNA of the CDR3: TGTGCCAGCAGCCGTCCGACTAGCGGGGCGAACGAGCAGTACTTC. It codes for CASSRPTSGANEQYF.